This is a list of T cell receptor beta chains from one sample in a study of shared clonotypes between healthy human individuals. Assay used: immunoSEQ multiplex PCR; TCRdb lists only in-frame clones, some missing. The sample holds about 2,500,000 clones, more than 80% seen once. The specimen sequenced was naive CD4+ T cells sorted from blood. The receptors were sampled from a man younger than 35 in good health. Both conserved end residues are part of each CDR3. D genes are given only for firm matches. Rows give clone size only sometimes, using once, few, many, or a class for an expanded clone.

clone_size: once
d_call: -
v_call: TRBV13
j_call: TRBJ2-1
cdr3_nt: TGTGCCAGCAGCCCCCGGTGGCCGACCCTAAGATCCTACAATGAGCAGTTCTTC
cdr3_aa: CASSPRWPTLRSYNEQFF

clone_size: -
d_call: TRBD1
v_call: TRBV30
j_call: TRBJ1-6
cdr3_nt: TGTGCCTGGAGTGTCATGGGACAGGGGAATAATTCACCCCTCCACTTT
cdr3_aa: CAWSVMGQGNNSPLHF

clone_size: -
d_call: -
v_call: TRBV6-1
j_call: TRBJ1-5
cdr3_nt: TGTGCCAGCACGGAATGGAGCAATCAGCCCCAGCATTTT
cdr3_aa: CASTEWSNQPQHF

clone_size: few
d_call: -
v_call: TRBV7-9
j_call: TRBJ1-5
cdr3_nt: TGTGCCAGCAGCTTAAAGGGTAGCAATCAGCCCCAGCATTTT
cdr3_aa: CASSLKGSNQPQHF

clone_size: few
d_call: -
v_call: TRBV6-1
j_call: TRBJ1-2
cdr3_nt: TGTGCCAGCAGCCAATACGGGACGGGCTATGGCTACACCTTC
cdr3_aa: CASSQYGTGYGYTF

clone_size: once
d_call: -
v_call: TRBV30
j_call: TRBJ2-7
cdr3_nt: TGTGCCTGGGGGCAGGGGATGTACTACGAGCAGTACTTC
cdr3_aa: CAWGQGMYYEQYF

clone_size: -
d_call: -
v_call: TRBV10-3
j_call: TRBJ1-2
cdr3_nt: TGTGCCATCAGTGGGGGCGGTGGCTATGGCTACACCTTC
cdr3_aa: CAISGGGGYGYTF

clone_size: -
d_call: -
v_call: TRBV6-6
j_call: TRBJ2-7
cdr3_nt: TGTGCCAGCTCGCACGGGGCGGGGGCCGCCTACGAGCAGTACTTC
cdr3_aa: CASSHGAGAAYEQYF

clone_size: -
d_call: -
v_call: TRBV10-3
j_call: TRBJ1-5
cdr3_nt: TGTGCCATCAGTGAAGGGGGGGCGATTGGCAATCAGCCCCAGCATTTT
cdr3_aa: CAISEGGAIGNQPQHF

clone_size: -
d_call: -
v_call: TRBV7-8
j_call: TRBJ1-1
cdr3_nt: TGTGCCAGCAGCTTAGTGCAGGGACGAGCTTTCTTT
cdr3_aa: CASSLVQGRAFF

clone_size: once
d_call: TRBD2
v_call: TRBV5-1
j_call: TRBJ2-1
cdr3_nt: TGCGCCAGCAGCTTGGGCGGGGGTTCCTACAATGAGCAGTTCTTC
cdr3_aa: CASSLGGGSYNEQFF

clone_size: -
d_call: -
v_call: TRBV6-1
j_call: TRBJ1-5
cdr3_nt: TGTGCCAGCGAGTACGGTAGCAATCAGCCCCAGCATTTT
cdr3_aa: CASEYGSNQPQHF

clone_size: -
d_call: TRBD2
v_call: TRBV6-1
j_call: TRBJ2-5
cdr3_nt: TGTGCCAGCAGGGGGACTAGCGGGGAGACCCAGTACTTC
cdr3_aa: CASRGTSGETQYF

clone_size: -
d_call: -
v_call: TRBV5-1
j_call: TRBJ1-2
cdr3_nt: TGCGCCAGCAGGCCCTACACCTTC
cdr3_aa: CASRPYTF

clone_size: -
d_call: TRBD1
v_call: TRBV5-4
j_call: TRBJ2-7
cdr3_nt: TGTGCCAGCAGCTTAGGGGACAGGGACTACGAGCAGTACTTC
cdr3_aa: CASSLGDRDYEQYF

clone_size: -
d_call: -
v_call: TRBV5-4
j_call: TRBJ2-2
cdr3_nt: TGTGCCAGCAGCTTGGCTTCGAGGGGCGCGAACACCGGGGAGCTGTTTTTT
cdr3_aa: CASSLASRGANTGELFF

clone_size: -
d_call: -
v_call: TRBV18
j_call: TRBJ2-7
cdr3_nt: TGTGCCAGCTCACCGGGCCCTACCTACGAGCAGTACTTC
cdr3_aa: CASSPGPTYEQYF

clone_size: -
d_call: -
v_call: TRBV7-8
j_call: TRBJ2-7
cdr3_nt: TGTGCCAGCAGCTCTACGGGGCGCGAGCAGTACTTC
cdr3_aa: CASSSTGREQYF

clone_size: -
d_call: -
v_call: TRBV7-2
j_call: TRBJ1-5
cdr3_nt: TGTGCCAGCAGCTTCAGGGTAAATCAGCCCCAGCATTTT
cdr3_aa: CASSFRVNQPQHF

clone_size: -
d_call: TRBD1
v_call: TRBV7-2
j_call: TRBJ2-7
cdr3_nt: TGTGCCAGCAGCTCGGACAGGCTCTCCTACGAGCAGTACTTC
cdr3_aa: CASSSDRLSYEQYF

clone_size: -
d_call: TRBD1
v_call: TRBV6-4
j_call: TRBJ2-1
cdr3_nt: TGTGCCAGCATTCGCGGGACAGGAAACTACAATGAGCAGTTCTTC
cdr3_aa: CASIRGTGNYNEQFF

clone_size: -
d_call: TRBD1
v_call: TRBV11-2
j_call: TRBJ1-1
cdr3_nt: TGTGCCAGCAGCCACCAGGGACAGGGGTTGAACACTGAAGCTTTCTTT
cdr3_aa: CASSHQGQGLNTEAFF

clone_size: -
d_call: TRBD1
v_call: TRBV11-2
j_call: TRBJ2-2
cdr3_nt: TGTGCCAGCAGCGGACCCCGGGACAGGGAGGCGAACACCGGGGAGCTGTTTTTT
cdr3_aa: CASSGPRDREANTGELFF

clone_size: few
d_call: -
v_call: TRBV28
j_call: TRBJ1-5
cdr3_nt: TGTGCCAGCAGTCCCCCCATAGGTCAGCCCCAGCATTTT
cdr3_aa: CASSPPIGQPQHF

clone_size: -
d_call: TRBD1
v_call: TRBV5-1
j_call: TRBJ2-1
cdr3_nt: TGCGCCAGCAGCCCAACAGGGGATGGTGCCTACAATGAGCAGTTCTTC
cdr3_aa: CASSPTGDGAYNEQFF

clone_size: -
d_call: -
v_call: TRBV5-1
j_call: TRBJ2-2
cdr3_nt: TGCGCCAGCAACATCCCGGGAACCGGGGAGCTGTTTTTT
cdr3_aa: CASNIPGTGELFF

clone_size: -
d_call: -
v_call: TRBV29-1
j_call: TRBJ1-2
cdr3_nt: TGCAGCGTTTTGGTCACAGCGAACTATGGCTACACCTTC
cdr3_aa: CSVLVTANYGYTF

clone_size: -
d_call: -
v_call: TRBV4-1
j_call: TRBJ1-2
cdr3_nt: TGCGCCAGCAGCCAAGAAGGCAGACAAGCTAACTATGGCTACACCTTC
cdr3_aa: CASSQEGRQANYGYTF

clone_size: -
d_call: -
v_call: TRBV28
j_call: TRBJ1-2
cdr3_nt: TGTGCCAGCAGCGTGACTGAGAACTATGGCTACACCTTC
cdr3_aa: CASSVTENYGYTF

clone_size: -
d_call: TRBD1
v_call: TRBV20-1
j_call: TRBJ1-1
cdr3_nt: TGCAGTGCCATGACAGGGGGAGCTTTCTTT
cdr3_aa: CSAMTGGAFF

clone_size: -
d_call: TRBD2
v_call: TRBV10-2
j_call: TRBJ2-3
cdr3_nt: TGCGCCAGCAGCTCTCAACTAGCGGGAGTTGGCACAGATACGCAGTATTTT
cdr3_aa: CASSSQLAGVGTDTQYF

clone_size: -
d_call: -
v_call: TRBV6-5
j_call: TRBJ2-7
cdr3_nt: TGTGCCAGCAGTTACGTAGGTTTTGGGGACGAGCAGTACTTC
cdr3_aa: CASSYVGFGDEQYF

clone_size: few
d_call: -
v_call: TRBV9
j_call: TRBJ2-2
cdr3_nt: TGTGCCAGCAGCGTAGCAGGCGGCTCCCCCGGGACCGGGGAGCTGTTTTTT
cdr3_aa: CASSVAGGSPGTGELFF

clone_size: -
d_call: -
v_call: TRBV5-6
j_call: TRBJ2-6
cdr3_nt: TGTGCCAGCAGCTCGGCCTCTGGGGCCAACGTCCTGACTTTC
cdr3_aa: CASSSASGANVLTF

clone_size: -
d_call: -
v_call: TRBV5-1
j_call: TRBJ1-2
cdr3_nt: TGCGCCAGCAGCCGGGAAACTTTCGGTGGCTACACCTTC
cdr3_aa: CASSRETFGGYTF

clone_size: -
d_call: -
v_call: TRBV7-2
j_call: TRBJ2-7
cdr3_nt: TGTGCCAGCAGTGTTGGACTCCAAATTGACGAGCAGTACTTC
cdr3_aa: CASSVGLQIDEQYF

clone_size: -
d_call: -
v_call: TRBV11-2
j_call: TRBJ2-5
cdr3_nt: TGTGCCAGCAGCTGGCGGTGGGGGGAAGAGACCCAGTACTTC
cdr3_aa: CASSWRWGEETQYF

clone_size: -
d_call: TRBD2
v_call: TRBV30
j_call: TRBJ2-7
cdr3_nt: TGTGCCTGGAGTCTCGGGCGGACTAGCGGGAGAGGATCCTACGAGCAGTACTTC
cdr3_aa: CAWSLGRTSGRGSYEQYF